This T cell receptor beta chain appears in the sequencing data of a study of CD8 T cells in Susac syndrome. Study-wide points: The study admitted that it had a relatively small number of individuals in its TCR sequencing and HLA analysis.

CDR1 SNHLY and CDR2 FYNNEI come from the germline V gene. This CDR3 is built from 13 residues. Trimming removed 1 base from V and 6 bases from J, with 10 bases in between. A remark on this clonotype: The target antigen is unknown.

The RNA input was about 0.5 to 1 ug, and it was reverse transcribed with random hexamers. Multiplex immunoSEQ PCR targeted 54 Vbeta and 13 Jbeta TCR beta segments. TCRdb called the immunoSEQ multiplex PCR reads again in MiXCR, with one record for every CDR3 protein. Among roughly 150,000 distinct CDR3 sequences listed, around 96% were seen once. The multiple sclerosis control group consisted of treatment-naive patients whose relapsing-remitting disease, which was either stable or active, fulfilled revised McDonald criteria. Sample: CD8+ T cells from PBMCs. J is TRBJ2-7 and V is TRBV2; D is unresolved. The clonotype originates from a human donor with multiple sclerosis. The CDR3 is CASSEVRVGEQYF. The CDR3, as DNA: TGTGCCAGCAGTGAAGTTCGGGTGGGCGAGCAGTACTTC. The variable domain in full, with the rest retrieved from reference TRBV2 and TRBJ2-7, is EPEVTQTPSHQVTQMGQEVILRCVPISNHLYFYWYRQILGQKVEFLVSFYNNEISEKSEIFDDQFSVERPDGSNFTLKIRSTKLEDSAMYFCASSEVRVGEQYFGPGTRLTVT.